Each of the 23 T cell receptor beta chains below was sequenced from the same sample in a study of T cells in tuberculosis. Noted time point: new active TB diagnosis, blood taken before or within 7 days of starting treatment. The assay was immunoSEQ multiplex PCR, and TCRdb's table has in-frame clones only and misses some. The table lists about 35,000 clones, 93% of them singletons. The input for sequencing was PBMCs, taken at tuberculosis diagnosis. Receptor source: an adult with tuberculosis.

The CDR3 spells CASSQEKTSPYNEQFF. The DNA for the CDR3 is TGCGCCAGCAGCCAAGAGAAAACTAGCCCCTACAATGAGCAGTTCTTC. This chain connects TRBV4-1 to TRBJ2-1; D may be TRBD2 (6 bases). Trimming removed 0 bases from V and 2 bases from J, with 11 bases in between. This CDR3 contains 16 residues. Germline loops: CDR1 MGHRA, CDR2 YSYEKL.

The gene calls are TRBV30 and TRBJ1-1, with 8 bases matching TRBD1. The V gene's germline CDR1 is GTSNPN and CDR2 SVGIG (reference sequence). CDR3 length: 13 amino acids. V dropped 2 bases and J dropped 4; count of bases not matched to a gene: 3. In nucleotides, the CDR3 is TGTGCCTGGAGTTTTGGGACAGGCACTGAAGCTTTCTTT. Its translation is CAWSFGTGTEAFF.

Comments on this clone: The junction and the germline gene differ at one end; a read error may be behind it. The rearrangement links TRBV7-7 to TRBJ2-5; 10 bases line up with TRBD1. The germline V gene encodes CDR1 SSHAT and CDR2 FNYEAQ (reference sequence). This CDR3 is 16 amino acids long. CDR3 loop: CASSSGQGGVRETQYF. CDR3 nucleotide sequence: TGTGCTAGCAGCTCCGGACAGGGGGGAGTTAGAGAGACCCAGTACTTC.

This chain uses TRBV28 with TRBJ1-2, with unresolved D. CDR3 length equals 13 residues. The V end was cut by 4 bases, the J end by 2 bases, with 8 bases between. CDR1 MDHEN and CDR2 SYDVKM come from the germline V gene. Here the CDR3 reads CASSSIGNYGYTF. In DNA form, the CDR3 reads TGTGCCAGCAGTTCGATCGGGAACTATGGCTACACCTTC.

The chain recombines TRBV30 with TRBJ2-3; 12 nucleotides match TRBD2. V shed 7 bases and J 3 bases; nucleotides not matched to a gene: 8. CDR1 is GTSNPN and CDR2 is SVGIG in the germline V gene (reference sequence). The CDR3 has 15 amino acids. The CDR3 spells CASTSSGGATDTQYF. CDR3 DNA sequence: TGTGCCTCCACATCTAGCGGGGGGGCGACAGATACGCAGTATTTT.

J is TRBJ2-3 and V is TRBV7-8; D is perhaps TRBD1 (5 bases). Trimming removed 1 base from V and 2 bases from J, with 10 bases in between. This CDR3 is built from 15 residues. Germline V lookup: CDR1 SGHVS, CDR2 FQNEAQ. This CDR3 reads CASSLEGAVTDTQYF. The CDR3 DNA sequence: TGTGCCAGCAGCTTAGAAGGGGCAGTCACAGATACGCAGTATTTT.

The rearrangement uses TRBV7-9 and TRBJ2-5, with TRBD1 matching over 7 bases. The CDR3 runs to 15 residues. From germline, CDR1 is SEHNR and CDR2 FQNEAQ (reference sequence). V shed 5 bases and J 1 base; nucleotides not matched to a gene: 7. CDR3 coding DNA: TGTGCCAGCAGCCCGCCGGGGACAGCCCAAGAGACCCAGTACTTC. This gives the protein CASSPPGTAQETQYF.

Comment on this clone: Other DNA sequences from this sample encode an identical CDR3 as well. CDR3 residues: CSAQDRGHTEAFF. In nucleotides, the CDR3 is TGCAGCGCCCAGGACAGGGGCCATACTGAAGCTTTCTTT. This chain connects TRBV29-1 to TRBJ1-1; 9 bases align to TRBD1. Germline trimming cut 7 bases from V and 5 bases from J; bases unmatched to any gene: 8. Per germline, CDR1 SQVTM and CDR2 ANQGSEA. The CDR3 spans 13 residues.

The chain has TRBV6-5 and TRBJ2-4; 7 bases fit TRBD1. Looked up from germline, CDR1 is MNHEY and CDR2 is SVGAGI. J lost 8 bases, V lost 0 bases, and 7 bases had no gene match. The CDR3 consists of 15 residues. CDR3 protein: CASSYSRSQGDIQYF. As DNA, the CDR3 is TGTGCCAGCAGTTACTCGAGGTCCCAGGGGGACATTCAGTACTTC.

The chain couples TRBV7-3 to TRBJ1-2, with D perhaps matching TRBD1 (6 bases). Germline assignment: CDR1 SGHTA and CDR2 FQGTGA. The CDR3 spans 14 residues. The V and J ends lost 0 bases and 4 bases respectively, with 9 bases between them. The DNA for the CDR3 is TGTGCCAGCAGCTTAACCGCACAGGGCTATGGCTACACCTTC. Encoded protein: CASSLTAQGYGYTF.

This rearrangement joins TRBV19 to TRBJ2-7, with TRBD1 identical over 12 bases. Germline V CDR1 and CDR2: LNHDA, SQIVND (reference sequence). CDR3 length equals 14 residues. J lost 5 bases, V lost 6 bases, and 5 bases had no gene match. The CDR3 reads CASSSGTGGNEQYF. The CDR3 bases are TGTGCCAGTAGCTCGGGGACAGGGGGCAACGAGCAGTACTTC.

The chain employs TRBV18 and TRBJ2-1, with TRBD1 identical over 12 bases. From germline, CDR1 is KGHSH and CDR2 LQKENI. The CDR3 is 15 residues long. Germline trimming cut 6 bases from V and 15 bases from J; bases unmatched to any gene: 15. In DNA, the CDR3 is TGTGCCAGCTCTCCCCCGGGACAGGGGGCCTTTCAGGGGTTCTTC. Its protein product is CASSPPGQGAFQGFF.

This clone was seen once. This chain links TRBV2 with TRBJ2-5; 10 nucleotides align to TRBD1. In germline, CDR1 is SNHLY, CDR2 FYNNEI. Losses at the gene ends were 7 bases for V and 4 bases for J; bases not matched to a gene: 9. This CDR3 has 15 amino acids. The CDR3 sequence is CASTFLDRGGETQYF. The CDR3 nucleotides are TGTGCCAGCACTTTTTTGGACAGGGGGGGAGAGACCCAGTACTTC.

The chain links TRBV6-1 to TRBJ2-5; the D gene is possibly TRBD2 (6 bases). The CDR3 has 15 amino acids. Trimming removed 7 bases from V and 0 bases from J, with 15 bases in between. The germline CDR1 and CDR2 sequences are MNHNS and SASEGT. The CDR3 here is CASKVSGPYQETQYF. CDR3 DNA: TGTGCCAGCAAGGTCAGCGGGCCCTACCAAGAGACCCAGTACTTC.

This chain uses TRBV4-1 with TRBJ2-7; weak D call: TRBD2 (6 bases). Germline V gives CDR1 MGHRA, CDR2 YSYEKL. V was cut by 2 bases and J by 5 bases, with 16 bases left in between. This CDR3 spans 15 amino acids. The CDR3, as DNA: TGCGCCAGCAGCCAACAGGGACTTTTTAGAGACGAGCAGTACTTC. Residues: CASSQQGLFRDEQYF.

The chain carries TRBV11-2 and TRBJ2-3; D unresolved. Germline V lookup: CDR1 SGHAT, CDR2 FQNNGV. V lost 1 base to trimming and J lost 6 bases, with 5 bases between them. The CDR3 contains 12 residues. The DNA for the CDR3 is TGTGCCAGCAGCTTAGCCGGGGATACGCAGTATTTT. This sequence encodes CASSLAGDTQYF.

The rearrangement uses TRBV10-3 and TRBJ2-7; possibly TRBD1 for D (6 bases). The CDR3 is made up of 16 amino acids. The V gene lost 0 bases and the J gene lost 4 bases, with 16 bases spanning the gap. Germline V gene data show CDR1 as ENHRY and CDR2 as SYGVKD. The CDR3 spells CAISESFGDTPYEQYF. CDR3 nucleotides: TGTGCCATCAGTGAGTCGTTTGGGGACACACCTTACGAGCAGTACTTC.

The genes are TRBV10-3 and TRBJ2-7; perhaps TRBD2 as D (6 bases). Germline CDR1 is ENHRY and CDR2 is SYGVKD. The germline V and J ends were trimmed by 2 bases and 0 bases, with 8 bases remaining between them. The CDR3 extends over 14 amino acids. DNA for the CDR3: TGTGCCATCAGTGAGGGGGACTTCTCCTACGAGCAGTACTTC. Translation: CAISEGDFSYEQYF.

This clone was found once. The chain couples TRBV5-1 to TRBJ1-1, with 7 bases identical to TRBD1. The CDR3 has 15 amino acids. With 0 bases clipped from V and 0 bases from J, the junction kept 2 bases outside the gene matches. CDR1 SGHRS and CDR2 YFSETQ come from the germline V gene. The CDR3 loop is CASSLEGGMNTEAFF. The CDR3 DNA sequence: TGCGCCAGCAGCTTGGAAGGGGGCATGAACACTGAAGCTTTCTTT.

The chain couples TRBV5-1 to TRBJ2-7, with 9 bases matching TRBD2. V lost 2 bases, J lost 2 bases, and 5 bases stayed unmatched. The CDR3 contains 15 residues. Per the germline V gene, CDR1 is SGHRS and CDR2 is YFSETQ. The CDR3 region has the DNA TGCGCCAGCAGCTTTACTAGCGGGCCGGCCTACGAGCAGTACTTC. As protein: CASSFTSGPAYEQYF.

The rearrangement joins TRBV4-1 to TRBJ2-7; 10 nucleotides match TRBD2. CDR1 and CDR2 from the germline V gene are MGHRA and YSYEKL. V lost 1 base, J lost 6 bases, and 0 bases stayed unmatched. CDR3 size: 13 residues. CDR3 sequence reads: CASSQGLAGEQYF. CDR3 bases: TGCGCCAGCAGCCAAGGACTAGCGGGCGAGCAGTACTTC.

The chain has TRBV7-2 and TRBJ1-2; D unresolved. V lost 1 base and J 2 bases, leaving 5 bases between the germline ends. Germline loops: CDR1 SGHTA, CDR2 FQGNSA. CDR3 length: 13 amino acids. This chain's CDR3 is CASSLDNNYGYTF. CDR3 DNA sequence: TGTGCCAGCAGCTTAGACAACAACTATGGCTACACCTTC.

The chain combines TRBV12-5 with TRBJ2-7, with TRBD2 matching 11 bases. The CDR3 extends over 14 amino acids. CDR1 and CDR2 from the germline V gene are LGHNT and FRNRAP. The V and J ends lost 5 bases and 2 bases, in that order; junction bases with no gene match: 2. Here the CDR3 DNA reads TGTGCTAGTGGTCTAGCGGGAGGTACCTACGAGCAGTACTTC. Translation: CASGLAGGTYEQYF.